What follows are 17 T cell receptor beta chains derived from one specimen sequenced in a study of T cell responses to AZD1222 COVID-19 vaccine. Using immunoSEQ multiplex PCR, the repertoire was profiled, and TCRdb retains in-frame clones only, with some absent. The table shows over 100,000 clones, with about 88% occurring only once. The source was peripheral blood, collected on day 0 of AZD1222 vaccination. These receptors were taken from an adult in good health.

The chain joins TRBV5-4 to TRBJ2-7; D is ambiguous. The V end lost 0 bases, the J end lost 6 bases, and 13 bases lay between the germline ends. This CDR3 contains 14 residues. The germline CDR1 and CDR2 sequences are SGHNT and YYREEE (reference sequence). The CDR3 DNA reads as TGTGCCAGCAGCTTGGCTTTCACAGCGAGCGAGCAGTACTTC. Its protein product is CASSLAFTASEQYF.

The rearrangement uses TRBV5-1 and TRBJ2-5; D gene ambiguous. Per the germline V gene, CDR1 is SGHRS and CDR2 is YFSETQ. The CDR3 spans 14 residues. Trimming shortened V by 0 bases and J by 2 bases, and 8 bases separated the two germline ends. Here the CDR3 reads CASSLEVKQETQYF. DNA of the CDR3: TGCGCCAGCAGCTTGGAGGTGAAACAAGAGACCCAGTACTTC.

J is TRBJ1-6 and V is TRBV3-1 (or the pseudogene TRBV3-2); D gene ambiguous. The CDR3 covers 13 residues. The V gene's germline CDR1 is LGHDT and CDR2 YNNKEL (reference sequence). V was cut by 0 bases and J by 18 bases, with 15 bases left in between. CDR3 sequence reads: CASSQEVGRPRHF. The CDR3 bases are TGTGCCAGCAGCCAAGAGGTGGGCAGGCCTCGCCACTTT.

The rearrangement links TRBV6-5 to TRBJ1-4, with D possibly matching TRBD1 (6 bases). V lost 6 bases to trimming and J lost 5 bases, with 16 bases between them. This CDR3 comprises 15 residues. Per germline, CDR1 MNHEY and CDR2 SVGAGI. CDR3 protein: CASRARQVTNEKLFF. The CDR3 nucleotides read TGTGCCAGCAGGGCCCGACAGGTCACAAATGAAAAACTGTTTTTT.

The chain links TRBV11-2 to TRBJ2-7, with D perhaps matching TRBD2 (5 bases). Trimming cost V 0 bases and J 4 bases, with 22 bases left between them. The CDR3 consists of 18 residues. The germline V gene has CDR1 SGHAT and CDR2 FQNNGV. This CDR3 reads CASSLDGLAEVRRYEQYF. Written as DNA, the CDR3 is TGTGCCAGCAGCTTAGATGGCCTAGCTGAAGTGAGGAGGTACGAGCAGTACTTC.

DNA of the CDR3: TGTGCCAGCAGTGACCCCCTAGCGGGAGGCCCAGAGGGTGAGCAGTACTTC. It is translated as CASSDPLAGGPEGEQYF. The genes are TRBV6-1 and TRBJ2-7; 11 nucleotides match TRBD2. Germline CDR1 and CDR2: MNHNS and SASEGT. V lost 3 bases to trimming and J lost 7 bases; unmatched junction nucleotides: 14. CDR3 length equals 17 residues.

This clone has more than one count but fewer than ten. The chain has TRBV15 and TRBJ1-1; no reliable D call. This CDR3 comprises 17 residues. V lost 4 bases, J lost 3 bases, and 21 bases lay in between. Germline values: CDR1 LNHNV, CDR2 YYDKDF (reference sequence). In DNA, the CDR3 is TGTGCCACCAGCAAGCATGACGGGAGACGCGCGGACACTGAAGCTTTCTTT. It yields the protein CATSKHDGRRADTEAFF.

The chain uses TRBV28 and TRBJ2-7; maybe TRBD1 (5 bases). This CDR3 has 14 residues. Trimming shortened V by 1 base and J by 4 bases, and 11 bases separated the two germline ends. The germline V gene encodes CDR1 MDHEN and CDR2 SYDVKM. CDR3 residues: CASSLLAGKYEQYF. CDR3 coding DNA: TGTGCCAGCAGTTTATTGGCAGGGAAGTACGAGCAGTACTTC.

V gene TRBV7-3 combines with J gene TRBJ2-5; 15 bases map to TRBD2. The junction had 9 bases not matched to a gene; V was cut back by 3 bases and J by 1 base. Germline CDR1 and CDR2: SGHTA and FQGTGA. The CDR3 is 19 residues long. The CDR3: CASSLGVGLAGGRQETQYF. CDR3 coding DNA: TGTGCCAGCAGCTTGGGCGTGGGACTAGCGGGAGGCCGCCAAGAGACCCAGTACTTC. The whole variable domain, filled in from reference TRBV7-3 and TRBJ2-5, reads GAGVSQTPSNKVTEKGKYVELRCDPISGHTALYWYRQSLGQGPEFLIYFQGTGAADDSGLPNDRFFAVRPEGSVSTLKIQRTERGDSAVYLCASSLGVGLAGGRQETQYFGPGTRLLVL.

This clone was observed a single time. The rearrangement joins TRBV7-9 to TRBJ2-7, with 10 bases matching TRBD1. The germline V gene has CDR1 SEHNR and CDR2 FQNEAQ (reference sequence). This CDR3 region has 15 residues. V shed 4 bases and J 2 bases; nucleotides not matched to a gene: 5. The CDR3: CASSSGQGFTYEQYF. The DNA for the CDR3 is TGTGCCAGCAGCTCGGGACAGGGGTTTACCTACGAGCAGTACTTC.

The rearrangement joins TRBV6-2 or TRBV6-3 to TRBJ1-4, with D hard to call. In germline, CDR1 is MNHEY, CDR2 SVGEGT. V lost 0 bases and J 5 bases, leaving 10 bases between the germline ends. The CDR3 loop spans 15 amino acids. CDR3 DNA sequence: TGTGCCAGCAGTTACTCCGAGGAGAGCAATGAAAAACTGTTTTTT. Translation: CASSYSEESNEKLFF.

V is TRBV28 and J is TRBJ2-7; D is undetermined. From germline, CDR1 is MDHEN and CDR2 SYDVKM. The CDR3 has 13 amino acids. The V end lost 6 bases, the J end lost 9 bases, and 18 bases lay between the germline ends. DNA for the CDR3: TGTGCCAGCAGCCCGGTCTACCCCACTGCGCAGTACTTC. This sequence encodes CASSPVYPTAQYF.

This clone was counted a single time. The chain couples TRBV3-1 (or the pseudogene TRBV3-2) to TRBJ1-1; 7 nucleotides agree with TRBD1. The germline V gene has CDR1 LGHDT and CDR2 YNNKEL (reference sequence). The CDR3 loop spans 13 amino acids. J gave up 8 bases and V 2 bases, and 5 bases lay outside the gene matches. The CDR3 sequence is CASSQQGGSEAFF. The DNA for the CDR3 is TGTGCCAGCAGCCAACAGGGGGGCTCCGAAGCTTTCTTT.

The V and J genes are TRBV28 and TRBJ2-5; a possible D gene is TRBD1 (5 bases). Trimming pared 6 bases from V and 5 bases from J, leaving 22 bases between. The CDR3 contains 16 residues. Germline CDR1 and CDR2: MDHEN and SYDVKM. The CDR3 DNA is TGTGCCAGCAGCACAGGAATGCCACGGTTTGGGGAGACCCAGTACTTC. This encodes CASSTGMPRFGETQYF.

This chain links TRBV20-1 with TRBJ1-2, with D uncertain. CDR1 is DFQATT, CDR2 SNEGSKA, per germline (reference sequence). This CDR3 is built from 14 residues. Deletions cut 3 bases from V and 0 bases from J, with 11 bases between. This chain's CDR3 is CSASDRVANYGYTF. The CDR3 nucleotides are TGCAGTGCTAGTGACCGGGTAGCTAACTATGGCTACACCTTC.

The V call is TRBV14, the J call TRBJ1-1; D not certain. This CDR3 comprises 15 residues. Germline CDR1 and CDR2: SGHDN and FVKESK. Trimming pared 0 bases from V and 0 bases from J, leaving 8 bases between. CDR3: CASSQERTMNTEAFF. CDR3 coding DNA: TGTGCCAGCAGCCAAGAAAGGACTATGAACACTGAAGCTTTCTTT.

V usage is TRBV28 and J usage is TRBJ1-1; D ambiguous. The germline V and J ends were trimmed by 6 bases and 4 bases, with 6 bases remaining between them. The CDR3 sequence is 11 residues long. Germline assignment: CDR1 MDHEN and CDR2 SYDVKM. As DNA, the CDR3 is TGTGCCAGCAGGAGCCCCACTGAAGCTTTCTTT. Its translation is CASRSPTEAFF. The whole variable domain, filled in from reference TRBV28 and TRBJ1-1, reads DVKVTQSSRYLVKRTGEKVFLECVQDMDHENMFWYRQDPGLGLRLIYFSYDVKMKEKGDIPEGYSVSREKKERFSLILESASTNQTSMYLCASRSPTEAFFGQGTRLTVV.